This TCR beta chain was sequenced for a study of blood T cells in healthy people across ages. Then a second PCR, running about 6 to 12 cycles, was carried out with a sample-barcoded 5' primer and a J-beta primer mix. TCRdb passed the 5' RACE reads through MiXCR, listing each CDR3 protein once. The table lists about a million distinct CDR3 sequences, more than 30% of them singletons. The CDR3 has 17 amino acids. V was clipped by 6 bases and J by 4 bases; unmatched bases: 16. The receptor was derived from a man between 18 and 35 years old in good health. Sequenced: blood. The chain employs TRBV12-3 or TRBV12-4 and TRBJ2-3; the match to TRBD2 covers 7 bases. The CDR3 sequence is CASSPQTSPISADTQYF. CDR3 DNA: TGTGCCAGCAGCCCTCAGACTAGCCCAATTTCCGCAGATACGCAGTATTTT.